Shown below are 3 T cell receptor beta chains from a single sample sequenced in a study of T cell changes during pregnancy in multiple sclerosis. Libraries were prepared by immunoSEQ multiplex PCR; TCRdb keeps only in-frame clonotypes and omits some of them. Found here are just under 95,000 clones, about 92% of them singletons; the top ten hold about 2.4%. This specimen was peripheral blood, taken in the first trimester of pregnancy. Every receptor here comes from a female donor with multiple sclerosis, enrolled in a pregnancy study.

The chain's CDR3 is CASSQGKDGGGSSYNEQFF. CDR3 DNA: TGCGCCAGCAGCCAAGGAAAGGATGGGGGAGGGAGCTCCTACAATGAGCAGTTCTTC. This chain connects TRBV4-3 to TRBJ2-1; 7 bases align to TRBD2. This CDR3 is built from 19 residues. Germline values: CDR1 LGHNA, CDR2 YSLEER. Trimming removed 1 base from V and 0 bases from J; junction bases left unmatched: 12.

The rearrangement links TRBV28 to TRBJ2-3; 7 bases map to TRBD1. From germline, CDR1 is MDHEN and CDR2 SYDVKM. The V and J ends lost 7 bases and 0 bases, in that order; junction bases with no gene match: 10. The CDR3 consists of 16 residues. CDR3 residues: CASNPDRFTSTDTQYF. CDR3 DNA: TGTGCCAGCAACCCGGACAGGTTTACTAGCACAGATACGCAGTATTTT.

This chain links TRBV4-1 with TRBJ2-1, with 8 positions matching TRBD2. Trimming removed 2 bases from V and 8 bases from J; junction bases left unmatched: 11. Germline-derived CDR1 and CDR2 are MGHRA and YSYEKL. The CDR3 is 16 residues long. The CDR3 bases are TGCGCCAGCAGCCAACCTCTGGGACTAGGAGGGCATGAGCAGTTCTTC. It translates to CASSQPLGLGGHEQFF.